This T cell receptor beta chain was identified during a study of cytomegalovirus exposure and HLA in healthy donors. At the level of the study: Caucasian-associated ancestry cluster membership applied to 75% to 85% of a few hundred genotyped donors.

Deletions cut 0 bases from V and 6 bases from J, with 27 bases between. CDR1 and CDR2 from the germline V gene are LGHNA and YNFKEQ. The CDR3 sequence is 21 residues long. PCR primers comprised 60 Vbeta and 13 Jbeta primers. Method: immunoSEQ multiplex PCR; TCRdb's copy keeps in-frame clones and lacks some. The sample contains about 54,000 clones, approximately 80% of which appear only once. Sequencing was performed on PBMCs. This TCR came from a female donor in good health and CMV-seronegative. The gene calls are TRBV4-2 and TRBJ1-6; D possibly corresponds to TRBD1 (6 bases). The CDR3 region has the DNA TGTGCCAGCAGCCAAGATCTGTTTGGGTGGGCAGGGGCCGAATTTAATTCACCCCTCCACTTT. This sequence encodes CASSQDLFGWAGAEFNSPLHF.